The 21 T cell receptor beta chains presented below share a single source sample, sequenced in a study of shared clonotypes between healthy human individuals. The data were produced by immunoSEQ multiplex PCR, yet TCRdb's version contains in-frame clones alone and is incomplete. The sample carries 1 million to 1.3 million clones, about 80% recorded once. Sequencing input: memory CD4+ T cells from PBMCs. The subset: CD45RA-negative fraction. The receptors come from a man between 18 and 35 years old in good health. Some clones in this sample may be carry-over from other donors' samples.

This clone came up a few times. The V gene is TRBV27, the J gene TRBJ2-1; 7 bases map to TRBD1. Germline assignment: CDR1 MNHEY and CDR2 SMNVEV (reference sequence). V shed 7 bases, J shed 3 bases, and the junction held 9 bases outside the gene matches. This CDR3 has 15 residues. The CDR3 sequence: CASNRGRGLYNEQFF. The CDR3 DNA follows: TGTGCCAGCAACAGGGGAAGGGGTCTCTACAATGAGCAGTTCTTC.

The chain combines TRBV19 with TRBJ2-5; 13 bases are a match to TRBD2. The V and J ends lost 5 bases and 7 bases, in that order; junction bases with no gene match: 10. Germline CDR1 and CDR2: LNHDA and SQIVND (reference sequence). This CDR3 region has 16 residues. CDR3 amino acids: CASSGLTSGRSRTQYF. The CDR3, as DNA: TGTGCCAGTAGTGGACTGACTAGCGGGAGGTCCCGGACCCAGTACTTC.

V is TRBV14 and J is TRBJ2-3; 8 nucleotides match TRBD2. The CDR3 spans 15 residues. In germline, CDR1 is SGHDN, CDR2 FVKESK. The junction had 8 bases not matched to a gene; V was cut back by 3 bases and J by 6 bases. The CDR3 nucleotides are TGTGCCAGCAGCCATATGGCGGGAGGATGGGATACGCAGTATTTT. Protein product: CASSHMAGGWDTQYF. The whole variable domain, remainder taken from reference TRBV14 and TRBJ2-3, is EAGVTQFPSHSVIEKGQTVTLRCDPISGHDNLYWYRRVMGKEIKFLLHFVKESKQDESGMPNNRFLAERTGGTYSTLKVQPAELEDSGVYFCASSHMAGGWDTQYFGPGTRLTVL.

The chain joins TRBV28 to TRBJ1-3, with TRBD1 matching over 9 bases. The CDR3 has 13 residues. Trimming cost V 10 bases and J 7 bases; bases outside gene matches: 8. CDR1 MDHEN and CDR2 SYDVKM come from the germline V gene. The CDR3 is CATDRGWRNTIYF. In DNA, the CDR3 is TGTGCCACCGACAGGGGGTGGAGGAACACCATATATTTT.

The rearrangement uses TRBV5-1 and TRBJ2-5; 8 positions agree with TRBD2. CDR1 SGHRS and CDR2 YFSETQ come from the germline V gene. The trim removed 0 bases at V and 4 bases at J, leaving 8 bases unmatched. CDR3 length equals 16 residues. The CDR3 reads CASSLGGLAEGETQYF. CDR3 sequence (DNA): TGCGCCAGCAGCTTGGGAGGACTAGCAGAAGGAGAGACCCAGTACTTC.

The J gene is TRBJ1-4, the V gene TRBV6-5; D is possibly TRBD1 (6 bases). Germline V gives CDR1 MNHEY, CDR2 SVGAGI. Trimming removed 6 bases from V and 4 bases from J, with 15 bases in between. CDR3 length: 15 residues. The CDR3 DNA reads TGTGCCAGCAGCCCCAGCGGAGGGGGTAATGAAAAACTGTTTTTT. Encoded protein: CASSPSGGGNEKLFF.

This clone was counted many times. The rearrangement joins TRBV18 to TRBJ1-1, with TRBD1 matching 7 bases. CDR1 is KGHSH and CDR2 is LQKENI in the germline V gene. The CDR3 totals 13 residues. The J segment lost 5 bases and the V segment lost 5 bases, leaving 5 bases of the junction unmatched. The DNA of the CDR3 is TGTGCCAGCTCATCAGGGGGGGGGACTGAAGCTTTCTTT. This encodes CASSSGGGTEAFF.

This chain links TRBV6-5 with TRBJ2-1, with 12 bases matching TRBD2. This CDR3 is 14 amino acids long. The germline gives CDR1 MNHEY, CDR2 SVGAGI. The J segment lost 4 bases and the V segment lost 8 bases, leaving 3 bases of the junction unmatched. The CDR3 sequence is CASATSGRYNEQFF. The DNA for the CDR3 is TGTGCCAGCGCAACTAGCGGGAGGTACAATGAGCAGTTCTTC.

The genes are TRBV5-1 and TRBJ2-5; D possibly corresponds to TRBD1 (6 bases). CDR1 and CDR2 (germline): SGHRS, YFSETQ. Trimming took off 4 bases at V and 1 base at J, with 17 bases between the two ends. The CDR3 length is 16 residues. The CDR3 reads CASSRDGQTPQETQYF. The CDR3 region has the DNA TGCGCCAGCAGCCGGGACGGACAGACCCCCCAAGAGACCCAGTACTTC.

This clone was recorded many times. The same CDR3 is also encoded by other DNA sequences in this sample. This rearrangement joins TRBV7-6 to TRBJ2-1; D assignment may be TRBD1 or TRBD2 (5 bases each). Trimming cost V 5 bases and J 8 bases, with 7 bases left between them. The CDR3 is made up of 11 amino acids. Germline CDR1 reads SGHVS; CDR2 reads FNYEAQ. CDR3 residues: CASSLGDEQFF. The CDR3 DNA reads TGTGCCAGCAGCCTGGGGGATGAGCAGTTCTTC.

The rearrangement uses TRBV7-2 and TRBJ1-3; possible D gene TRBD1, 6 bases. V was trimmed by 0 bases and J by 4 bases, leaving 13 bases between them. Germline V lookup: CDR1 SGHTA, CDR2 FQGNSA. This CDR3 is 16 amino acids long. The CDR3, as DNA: TGTGCCAGCAGCTTAGCTCAACCAGGGGCCGGAAACACCATATATTTT. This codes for CASSLAQPGAGNTIYF.

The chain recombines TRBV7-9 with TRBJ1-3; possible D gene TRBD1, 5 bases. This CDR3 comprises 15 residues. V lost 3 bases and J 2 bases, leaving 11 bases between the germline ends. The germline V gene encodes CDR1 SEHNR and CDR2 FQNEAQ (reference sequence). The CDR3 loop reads CASSFGAQPGNTIYF. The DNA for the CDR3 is TGTGCCAGCAGCTTCGGGGCCCAACCTGGAAACACCATATATTTT. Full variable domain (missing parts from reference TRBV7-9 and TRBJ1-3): DTGVSQNPRHKITKRGQNVTFRCDPISEHNRLYWYRQTLGQGPEFLTYFQNEAQLEKSRLLSDRFSAERPKGSFSTLEIQRTEQGDSAMYLCASSFGAQPGNTIYFGEGSWLTVV.

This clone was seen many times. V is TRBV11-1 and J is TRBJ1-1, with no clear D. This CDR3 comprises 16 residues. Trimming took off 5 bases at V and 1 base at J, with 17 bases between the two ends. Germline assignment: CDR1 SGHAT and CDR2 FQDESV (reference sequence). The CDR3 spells CASSPGFWHENTEAFF. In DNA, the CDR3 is TGTGCCAGCAGCCCCGGCTTTTGGCATGAGAACACTGAAGCTTTCTTT. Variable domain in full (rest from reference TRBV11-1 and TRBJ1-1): EAEVAQSPRYKITEKSQAVAFWCDPISGHATLYWYRQILGQGPELLVQFQDESVVDDSQLPKDRFSAERLKGVDSTLKIQPAELGDSAMYLCASSPGFWHENTEAFFGQGTRLTVV.

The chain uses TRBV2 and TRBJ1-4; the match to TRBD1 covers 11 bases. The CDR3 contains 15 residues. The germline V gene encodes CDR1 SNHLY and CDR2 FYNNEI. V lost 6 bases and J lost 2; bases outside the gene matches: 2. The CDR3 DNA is TGTGCCAGCAGCCGGGACAGGGGGACTAATGAAAAACTGTTTTTT. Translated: CASSRDRGTNEKLFF.

Here the CDR3 reads CASSFDREYGYTF. In DNA form, the CDR3 reads TGTGCCAGCAGTTTCGACAGGGAGTATGGCTACACCTTC. The V and J genes are TRBV28 and TRBJ1-2; 7 bases agree with TRBD1. With V trimmed by 3 bases and J by 5 bases, 3 bases remained unmatched. CDR3 length: 13 amino acids. Germline CDR1 is MDHEN and CDR2 is SYDVKM.

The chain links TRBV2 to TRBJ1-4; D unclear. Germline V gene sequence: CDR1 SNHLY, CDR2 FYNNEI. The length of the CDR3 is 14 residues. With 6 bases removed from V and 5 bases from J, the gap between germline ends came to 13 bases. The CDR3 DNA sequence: TGTGCCAGCAGCCAGGCGTTGTTGAATGAAAAACTGTTTTTT. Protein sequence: CASSQALLNEKLFF.

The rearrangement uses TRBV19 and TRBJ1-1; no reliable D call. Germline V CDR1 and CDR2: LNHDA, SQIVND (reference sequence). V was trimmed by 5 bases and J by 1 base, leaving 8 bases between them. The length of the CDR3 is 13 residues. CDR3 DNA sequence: TGTGCCAGTAGTGCTGCCCGGAACACTGAAGCTTTCTTT. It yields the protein CASSAARNTEAFF. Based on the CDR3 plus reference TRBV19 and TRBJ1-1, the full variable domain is DGGITQSPKYLFRKEGQNVTLSCEQNLNHDAMYWYRQDPGQGLRLIYYSQIVNDFQKGDIAEGYSVSREKKESFPLTVTSAQKNPTAFYLCASSAARNTEAFFGQGTRLTVV.

The CDR3 DNA reads TGTGCCAGCTCACCATATTTAACTAGCGGGTACAATGAGCAGTTCTTC. Its protein product is CASSPYLTSGYNEQFF. The chain recombines TRBV18 with TRBJ2-1; 9 bases are a match to TRBD2. This CDR3 contains 16 residues. V lost 2 bases, J lost 4 bases, and 6 bases stayed unmatched. Germline V CDR1 and CDR2: KGHSH, LQKENI.

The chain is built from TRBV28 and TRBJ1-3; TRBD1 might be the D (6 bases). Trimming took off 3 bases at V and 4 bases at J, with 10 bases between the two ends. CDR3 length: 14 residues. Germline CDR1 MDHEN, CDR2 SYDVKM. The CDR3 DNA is TGTGCCAGCAGTTTCAGAAGGGGGGGAAACACCATATATTTT. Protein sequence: CASSFRRGGNTIYF.

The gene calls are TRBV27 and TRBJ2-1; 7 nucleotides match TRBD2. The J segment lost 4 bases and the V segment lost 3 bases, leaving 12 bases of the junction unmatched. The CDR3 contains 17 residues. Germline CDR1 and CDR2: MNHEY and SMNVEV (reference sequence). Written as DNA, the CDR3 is TGTGCCAGCAGTTTCAAGCGGGACGGAGAAATTTACAATGAGCAGTTCTTC. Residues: CASSFKRDGEIYNEQFF.

The DNA for the CDR3 is TGTGCCAGCAGCCCCCGGGGCAGGGGAATTCAGTACTTC. Amino acid sequence: CASSPRGRGIQYF. The chain links TRBV11-2 to TRBJ2-4; the D gene is possibly TRBD1 (6 bases). The ends were cut back, 5 bases at V and 10 bases at J, with 15 bases in the middle. This CDR3 is built from 13 residues. Germline-derived CDR1 and CDR2 are SGHAT and FQNNGV.